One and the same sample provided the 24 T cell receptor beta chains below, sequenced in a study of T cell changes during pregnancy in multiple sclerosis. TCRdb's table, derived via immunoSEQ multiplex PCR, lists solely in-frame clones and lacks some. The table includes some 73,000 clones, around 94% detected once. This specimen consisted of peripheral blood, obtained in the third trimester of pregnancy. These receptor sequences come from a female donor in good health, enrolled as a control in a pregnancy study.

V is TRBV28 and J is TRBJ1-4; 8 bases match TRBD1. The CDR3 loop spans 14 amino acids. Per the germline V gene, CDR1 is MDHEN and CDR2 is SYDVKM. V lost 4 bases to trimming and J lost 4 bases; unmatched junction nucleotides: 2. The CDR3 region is CASSYRGGNEKLFF. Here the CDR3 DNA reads TGTGCCAGCAGTTACAGGGGGGGTAATGAAAAACTGTTTTTT.

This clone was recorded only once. This CDR3 reads CASRPSSGNTIYF. Here the CDR3 DNA reads TGTGCCAGCAGGCCGAGCTCTGGAAACACCATATATTTT. V and J are TRBV9 and TRBJ1-3; D uncertain. CDR3 length: 13 residues. The V gene's germline CDR1 is SGDLS and CDR2 YYNGEE. V dropped 5 bases and J dropped 0 bases, with 6 bases sitting between them. Drawing the rest from reference TRBV9 and TRBJ1-3, the complete variable domain is DSGVTQTPKHLITATGQRVTLRCSPRSGDLSVYWYQQSLDQGLQFLIQYYNGEERAKGNILERFSAQQFPDLHSELNLSSLELGDSALYFCASRPSSGNTIYFGEGSWLTVV.

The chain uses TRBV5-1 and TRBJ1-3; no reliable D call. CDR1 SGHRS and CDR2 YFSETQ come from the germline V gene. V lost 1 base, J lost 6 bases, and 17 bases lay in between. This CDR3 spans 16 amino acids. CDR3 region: CASSLSSVRTLNTIYF. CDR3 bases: TGCGCCAGCAGCTTGAGTAGCGTACGGACCCTAAACACCATATATTTT.

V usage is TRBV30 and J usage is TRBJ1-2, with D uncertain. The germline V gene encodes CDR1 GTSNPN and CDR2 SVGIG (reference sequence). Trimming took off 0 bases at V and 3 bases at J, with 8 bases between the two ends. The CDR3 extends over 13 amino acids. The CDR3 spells CAWSVTEHYGYTF. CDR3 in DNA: TGTGCCTGGAGTGTAACGGAGCACTATGGCTACACCTTC.

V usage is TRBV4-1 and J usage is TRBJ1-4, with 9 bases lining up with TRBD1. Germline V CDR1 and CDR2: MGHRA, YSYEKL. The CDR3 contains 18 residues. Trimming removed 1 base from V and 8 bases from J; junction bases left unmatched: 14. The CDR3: CASSQAVGWDRDNEKLFF. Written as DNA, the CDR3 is TGCGCCAGCAGCCAAGCGGTAGGGTGGGACAGGGATAACGAAAAACTGTTTTTT.

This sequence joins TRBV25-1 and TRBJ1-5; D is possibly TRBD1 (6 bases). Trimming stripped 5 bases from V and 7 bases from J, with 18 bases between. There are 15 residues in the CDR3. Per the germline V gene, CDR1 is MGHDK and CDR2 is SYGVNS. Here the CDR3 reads CASSPRGGGRQPQHF. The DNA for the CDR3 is TGTGCCAGCAGTCCACGAGGGGGGGGCCGGCAGCCCCAGCATTTT.

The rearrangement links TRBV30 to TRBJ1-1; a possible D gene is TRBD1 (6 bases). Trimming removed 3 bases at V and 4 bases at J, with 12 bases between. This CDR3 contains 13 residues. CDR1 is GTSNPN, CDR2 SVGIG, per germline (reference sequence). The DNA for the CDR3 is TGTGCCTGGAGGTTACAAGGGGGCACTGAAGCTTTCTTT. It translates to CAWRLQGGTEAFF.

CDR3 region: CASAWGDREHEQYF. CDR3 sequence (DNA): TGCGCCAGTGCTTGGGGGGACAGGGAACACGAGCAGTACTTC. The V gene is TRBV5-1, the J gene TRBJ2-7; 9 positions match TRBD1. The CDR3 is made up of 14 amino acids. Germline V gene data show CDR1 as SGHRS and CDR2 as YFSETQ. Germline trimming cut 8 bases from V and 5 bases from J; bases unmatched to any gene: 11. The full variable domain, in which reference TRBV5-1 and TRBJ2-7 provide the parts outside the CDR3, is KAGVTQTPRYLIKTRGQQVTLSCSPISGHRSVSWYQQTPGQGLQFLFEYFSETQRNKGNFPGRFSGRQFSNSRSEMNVSTLELGDSALYLCASAWGDREHEQYFGPGTRLTVT.

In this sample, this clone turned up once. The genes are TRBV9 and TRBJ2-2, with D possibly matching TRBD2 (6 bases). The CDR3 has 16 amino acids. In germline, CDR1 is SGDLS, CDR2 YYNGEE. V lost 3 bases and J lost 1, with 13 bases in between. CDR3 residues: CASSGGARGNTGELFF. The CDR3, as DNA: TGTGCCAGCAGCGGCGGGGCTAGGGGGAACACCGGGGAGCTGTTTTTT.

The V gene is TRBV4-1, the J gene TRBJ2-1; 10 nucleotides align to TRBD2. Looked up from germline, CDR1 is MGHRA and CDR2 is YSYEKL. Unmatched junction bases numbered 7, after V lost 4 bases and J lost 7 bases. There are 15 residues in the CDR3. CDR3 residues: CASSPLAGARNEQFF. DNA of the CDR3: TGCGCCAGCAGCCCCCTAGCGGGGGCGCGGAATGAGCAGTTCTTC.

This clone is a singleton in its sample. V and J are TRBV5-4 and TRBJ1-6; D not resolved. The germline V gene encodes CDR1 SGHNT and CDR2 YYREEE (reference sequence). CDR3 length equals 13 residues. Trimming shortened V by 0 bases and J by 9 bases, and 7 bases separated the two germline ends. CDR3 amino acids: CASSLEGSSPLHF. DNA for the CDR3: TGTGCCAGCAGCTTGGAAGGGAGTTCACCCCTCCACTTT.

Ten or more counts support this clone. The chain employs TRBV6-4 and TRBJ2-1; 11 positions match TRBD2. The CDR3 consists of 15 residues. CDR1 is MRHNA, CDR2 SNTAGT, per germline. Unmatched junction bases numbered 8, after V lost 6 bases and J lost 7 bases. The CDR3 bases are TGTGCCAGCAGCTTTGGGACTAGCGGAGATAATGAGCAGTTCTTC. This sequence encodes CASSFGTSGDNEQFF.

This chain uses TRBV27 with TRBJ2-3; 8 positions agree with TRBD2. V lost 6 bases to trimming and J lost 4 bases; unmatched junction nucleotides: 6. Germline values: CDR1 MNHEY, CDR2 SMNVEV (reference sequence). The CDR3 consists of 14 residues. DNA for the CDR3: TGTGCCAGCAGAGGACTAGCATCCCCAGATACGCAGTATTTT. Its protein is CASRGLASPDTQYF.

The CDR3 DNA reads TGCGCCAGCAGCTCCCGAACAGGCGAAGCTTTCTTT. As protein: CASSSRTGEAFF. The chain combines TRBV4-1 with TRBJ1-1, with a tentative D call TRBD1 (5 bases). The V and J ends lost 5 bases and 8 bases respectively, with 12 bases between them. This CDR3 is built from 12 residues. Germline CDR1 reads MGHRA; CDR2 reads YSYEKL.

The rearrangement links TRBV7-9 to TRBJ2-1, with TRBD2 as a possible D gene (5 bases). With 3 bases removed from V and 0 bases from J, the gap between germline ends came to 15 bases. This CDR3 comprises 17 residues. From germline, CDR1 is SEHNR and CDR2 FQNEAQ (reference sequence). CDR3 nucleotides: TGTGCCAGCAGCTTGTTGGAGGTCCGACACTCCTACAATGAGCAGTTCTTC. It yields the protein CASSLLEVRHSYNEQFF.

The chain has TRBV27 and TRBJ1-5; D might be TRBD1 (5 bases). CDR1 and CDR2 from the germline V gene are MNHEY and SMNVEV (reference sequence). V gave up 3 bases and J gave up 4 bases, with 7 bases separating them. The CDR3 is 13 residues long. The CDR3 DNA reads TGTGCCAGCAGTTTTGGGGCAAATCAGCCCCAGCATTTT. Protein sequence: CASSFGANQPQHF.

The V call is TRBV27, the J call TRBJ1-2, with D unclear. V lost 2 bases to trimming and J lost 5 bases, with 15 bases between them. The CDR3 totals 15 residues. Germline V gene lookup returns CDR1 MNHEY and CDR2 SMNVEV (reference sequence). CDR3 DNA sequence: TGTGCCAGCAGTTTAAGATGGGCAGAACCATATGGCTACACCTTC. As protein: CASSLRWAEPYGYTF.

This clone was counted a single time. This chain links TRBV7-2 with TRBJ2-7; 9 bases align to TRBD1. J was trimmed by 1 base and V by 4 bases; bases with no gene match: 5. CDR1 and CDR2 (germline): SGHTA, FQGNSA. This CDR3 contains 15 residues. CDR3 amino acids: CASSSPGQGSYEQYF. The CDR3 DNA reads TGTGCCAGCAGCTCCCCGGGACAGGGATCCTACGAGCAGTACTTC.

The CDR3 loop is CASSDKNTGELFF. In DNA form, the CDR3 reads TGCGCCAGCAGTGATAAGAACACCGGGGAGCTGTTTTTT. The chain combines TRBV10-1 with TRBJ2-2, with D uncertain. The CDR3 is made up of 13 amino acids. The germline CDR1 and CDR2 sequences are WNHNN and SYGVQD (reference sequence). V was clipped by 3 bases and J by 1 base, with 3 bases between them.

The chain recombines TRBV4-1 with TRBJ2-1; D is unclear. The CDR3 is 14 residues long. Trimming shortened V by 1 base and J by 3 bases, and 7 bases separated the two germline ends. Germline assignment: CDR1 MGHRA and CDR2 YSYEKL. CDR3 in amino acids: CASSQAADYNEQFF. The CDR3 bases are TGCGCCAGCAGCCAAGCTGCGGACTACAATGAGCAGTTCTTC.

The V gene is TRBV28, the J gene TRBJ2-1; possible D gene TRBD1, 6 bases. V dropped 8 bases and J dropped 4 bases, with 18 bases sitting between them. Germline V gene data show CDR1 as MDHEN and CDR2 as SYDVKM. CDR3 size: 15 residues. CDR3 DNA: TGTGCCAGCGGGGGTCAGGGGATATTATACAATGAGCAGTTCTTC. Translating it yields CASGGQGILYNEQFF.

The CDR3 sequence: CASQGQLNTEAFF. DNA for the CDR3: TGTGCCAGTCAGGGTCAATTGAACACTGAAGCTTTCTTT. V gene TRBV2 combines with J gene TRBJ1-1, with a possible D match to TRBD1 (5 bases). Germline values: CDR1 SNHLY, CDR2 FYNNEI. Trimming stripped 9 bases from V and 0 bases from J, with 11 bases between. The CDR3 has 13 amino acids.

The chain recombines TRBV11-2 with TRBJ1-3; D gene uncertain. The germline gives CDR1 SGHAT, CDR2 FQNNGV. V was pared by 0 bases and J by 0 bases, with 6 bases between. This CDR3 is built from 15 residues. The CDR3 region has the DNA TGTGCCAGCAGCTTAGAAGTCAGCTCTGGAAACACCATATATTTT. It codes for CASSLEVSSGNTIYF.

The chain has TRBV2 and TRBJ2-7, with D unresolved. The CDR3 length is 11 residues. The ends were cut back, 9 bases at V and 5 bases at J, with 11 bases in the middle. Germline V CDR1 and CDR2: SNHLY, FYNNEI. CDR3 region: CASSVHNEQYF. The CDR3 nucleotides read TGTGCCAGTTCGGTCCATAACGAGCAGTACTTC.